The entry that follows covers one TCR beta chain sequence. TCRdb fed the 5' RACE reads into MiXCR, producing one record per CDR3 protein. Here the sample spans around 240,000 distinct CDR3 sequences, under 12% being singletons. The data originate from a study of identical twins. Trimming took 7 bases from V and 0 from J, leaving 16 bases between them. Germline loops: CDR1 DFQATT, CDR2 SNEGSKA (reference sequence). CDR3 length: 14 amino acids. Sequencing was performed on memory T cells sorted from blood. This chain joins TRBV20-1 and TRBJ2-7; D assignment may be TRBD1 or TRBD2 (6 bases each). The TCR was taken from a man aged 50-60 years in good health. The CDR3 is CSVPWGASSYEQYF. The CDR3 region has the DNA TGCAGTGTCCCATGGGGGGCGAGCTCCTACGAGCAGTACTTC.